Here is one T cell receptor beta chain with its context. Random hexamers were used to reverse transcribe an amount of about 0.45 to 1 ug RNA. TCRdb used MiXCR to reprocess the immunoSEQ multiplex PCR reads, holding one entry per CDR3 protein. The sample lists some 80,000 distinct CDR3 sequences; around 94% were seen once. This entry belongs to a study of CD8 T cells in Susac syndrome. CDR3 length: 18 residues. Germline V gives CDR1 LGHDT, CDR2 YNNKEL (reference sequence). The junction had 10 bases not matched to a gene; V was cut back by 3 bases and J by 0 bases. The chain links TRBV3-1 to TRBJ2-1; the match to TRBD1 covers 8 bases. Material for sequencing was CD8+ T cells from PBMCs. This TCR was recovered from a human donor in good health. CDR3 loop: CASSHPTGAKSSYNEQFF. Written as DNA, the CDR3 is TGTGCCAGCAGCCACCCGACAGGGGCCAAAAGCTCCTACAATGAGCAGTTCTTC.